These 22 T cell receptor beta chains share one sample of origin, sequenced in a study of vaccination effects on CD4 cells after COVID-19. Some clones are missing from TCRdb's copy, which holds only in-frame ones; the method was immunoSEQ multiplex PCR. The sample yields fewer than 30,000 clones, around 79% seen once. The antigens for these receptors are not known. Peptide-pool stimulation followed by sequencing identified expanded antigen-specific CD4+ clonotypes in the ViraFEST assay. Researchers isolated CD4+ T cells once roughly ten days of culture had elapsed. Each person got two doses of an mRNA SARS-CoV-2 vaccine, BNT162b2 or mRNA-1273. The specimen comprised CD4+ T cells from PBMCs cultured with SARS-CoV-2 spike peptides, sampled after COVID-19 vaccination. These TCRs come from a human donor who received a COVID-19 vaccine.

This clone came up once. V and J are TRBV19 and TRBJ2-3; D perhaps matches TRBD1 (5 bases). Per germline, CDR1 LNHDA and CDR2 SQIVND (reference sequence). The CDR3 is made up of 13 amino acids. V lost 5 bases to trimming and J lost 0 bases, with 6 bases between them. CDR3 residues: CASSDRSTDTQYF. The CDR3 region has the DNA TGTGCCAGTAGTGACAGAAGCACAGATACGCAGTATTTT.

The chain uses TRBV5-1 and TRBJ2-5; a weak D match, TRBD2 (6 bases). Germline V lookup: CDR1 SGHRS, CDR2 YFSETQ. Trimming pared 0 bases from V and 3 bases from J, leaving 12 bases between. The CDR3 has 15 residues. This CDR3 reads CASSLGSGLKETQYF. The CDR3 coding sequence is TGCGCCAGCAGCTTGGGCAGCGGGTTAAAAGAGACCCAGTACTTC.

This clone was observed a few times. The chain couples TRBV3-1 (or the pseudogene TRBV3-2) to TRBJ2-3; 14 bases are shared with TRBD2. Germline values: CDR1 LGHDT, CDR2 YNNKEL (reference sequence). The CDR3 extends over 20 amino acids. The V segment lost 5 bases and the J segment 1 base; nucleotides outside the gene matches: 14. The CDR3 protein is CASSSFGLAGGRAGTDTQYF. CDR3 DNA: TGTGCCAGCAGCTCCTTTGGACTAGCGGGGGGTAGGGCTGGCACAGATACGCAGTATTTT.

V and J are TRBV24-1 and TRBJ2-7; weak D call: TRBD1 (6 bases). The CDR3 loop spans 17 amino acids. CDR1 is KGHDR and CDR2 is SFDVKD in the germline V gene. Trimming took off 2 bases at V and 6 bases at J, with 22 bases between the two ends. This chain's CDR3 is CATSDCPQITGSCEQYF. CDR3 DNA sequence: TGTGCCACCAGTGATTGTCCCCAAATTACAGGGTCGTGCGAGCAGTACTTC.

This clone showed up just a few times. J is TRBJ1-6 and V is TRBV7-2; 8 bases fit TRBD1. Per the germline V gene, CDR1 is SGHTA and CDR2 is FQGNSA. CDR3 size: 15 residues. V lost 5 bases, J lost 11 bases, and 11 bases stayed unmatched. The CDR3 DNA reads TGTGCCAGCAGCCTGGACAGGGCCCTTGGGACACCCCTCCACTTT. This codes for CASSLDRALGTPLHF.

This clone occurred a few times. This rearrangement joins TRBV27 to TRBJ2-5; D gene uncertain. Trimming took off 2 bases at V and 2 bases at J, with 9 bases between the two ends. The V gene's germline CDR1 is MNHEY and CDR2 SMNVEV (reference sequence). This CDR3 spans 14 amino acids. The DNA for the CDR3 is TGTGCCAGCAGTTTACCCCGGATGCAAGAGACCCAGTACTTC. It encodes CASSLPRMQETQYF.

The chain combines TRBV6-6 with TRBJ1-1, with D perhaps TRBD1 (6 bases). This CDR3 has 15 residues. CDR1 is MNHNY and CDR2 is SVGAGI in the germline V gene (reference sequence). V lost 2 bases to trimming and J lost 4 bases, with 14 bases between them. In DNA, the CDR3 is TGTGCCAGCAGTTACGGGCAGGGGTGGGGCACTGAAGCTTTCTTT. Its translation is CASSYGQGWGTEAFF.

V and J are TRBV10-2 and TRBJ1-1, with 8 bases that match TRBD1. The V gene end was trimmed by 7 bases and the J gene end by 4 bases; junction bases not matched to a gene: 14. CDR3 length: 16 residues. Germline values: CDR1 WSHSY, CDR2 SAAADI. The CDR3 nucleotides read TGCGCCAGCAACCGAGGGGGCCAGGGGGCTTCCACTGAAGCTTTCTTT. This codes for CASNRGGQGASTEAFF.

This clone is classed as medium-sized. The CDR3 nucleotides read TGTGCCAGCAGCTTAGCGCTGAGCGGGAGCTCCTACGAGCAGTACTTC. The encoded protein is CASSLALSGSSYEQYF. V gene TRBV7-2 combines with J gene TRBJ2-7, with 8 bases lining up with TRBD2. The junction had 4 bases not matched to a gene; V was cut back by 0 bases and J by 0 bases. Germline V gene data show CDR1 as SGHTA and CDR2 as FQGNSA. The CDR3 loop spans 16 amino acids.

This clone was seen only once. V and J are TRBV19 and TRBJ1-3, with a tentative D call TRBD1 (6 bases). The germline CDR1 and CDR2 sequences are LNHDA and SQIVND (reference sequence). The V end lost 2 bases, the J end lost 0 bases, and 11 bases lay between the germline ends. The length of the CDR3 is 16 residues. This CDR3 reads CASSIMGADSGNTIYF. The CDR3 DNA is TGTGCCAGTAGTATAATGGGGGCGGACTCTGGAAACACCATATATTTT.

J is TRBJ2-1 and V is TRBV7-8; 11 bases agree with TRBD2. CDR1 and CDR2 (germline): SGHVS, FQNEAQ. Germline trimming cut 5 bases from V and 8 bases from J; bases unmatched to any gene: 20. CDR3 size: 19 residues. This CDR3 reads CASSPKVGLAARTDYEQFF. DNA of the CDR3: TGTGCCAGCAGCCCGAAGGTGGGACTAGCGGCCCGCACAGACTATGAGCAGTTCTTC.

The genes are TRBV6-5 and TRBJ1-1; TRBD1 matches 7 bases. The V gene end was trimmed by 0 bases and the J gene end by 8 bases; junction bases not matched to a gene: 6. CDR1 is MNHEY, CDR2 SVGAGI, per germline. The CDR3 is 14 amino acids. The CDR3 DNA follows: TGTGCCAGCAGTTACTCATGGGACAGCCAAGAAGCTTTCTTT. It translates to CASSYSWDSQEAFF.

V is TRBV3-1 (or the pseudogene TRBV3-2) and J is TRBJ2-1; 8 bases align to TRBD2. J was trimmed by 6 bases and V by 1 base; bases with no gene match: 8. Germline CDR1 reads LGHDT; CDR2 reads YNNKEL (reference sequence). The CDR3 is 16 amino acids. The CDR3 sequence: CASSQGTGLVGNEQFF. In nucleotides, the CDR3 is TGTGCCAGCAGCCAAGGTACGGGACTAGTGGGCAATGAGCAGTTCTTC.

This clone came up a few times. This sequence joins TRBV2 and TRBJ1-2, with D unresolved. Germline CDR1 reads SNHLY; CDR2 reads FYNNEI. This CDR3 contains 14 residues. V shed 7 bases and J shed 8 bases, with 20 bases lying between them. The CDR3 here is CASILPPARGGYTF. The CDR3 bases are TGTGCCAGCATCCTCCCGCCGGCGCGAGGGGGCTACACCTTC.

V gene TRBV6-4 combines with J gene TRBJ2-1; 7 nucleotides align to TRBD1. The trim removed 4 bases at V and 3 bases at J, leaving 6 bases unmatched. This CDR3 contains 15 residues. In germline, CDR1 is MRHNA, CDR2 SNTAGT. CDR3: CASSVTTGNYNEQFF. For the CDR3, the DNA is TGTGCCAGCAGTGTGACGACAGGGAACTACAATGAGCAGTTCTTC.

The rearrangement uses TRBV30 and TRBJ2-3; D gene uncertain. The CDR3 is 13 amino acids. The V gene lost 5 bases and the J gene lost 6 bases, with 15 bases spanning the gap. Germline CDR1 is GTSNPN and CDR2 is SVGIG (reference sequence). The CDR3 here is CAWGRRIRDTQYF. In DNA, the CDR3 is TGTGCCTGGGGACGCCGCATCCGCGATACGCAGTATTTT.

The rearrangement links TRBV5-1 to TRBJ2-3; D gene uncertain. Germline CDR1 reads SGHRS; CDR2 reads YFSETQ. The CDR3 is 13 residues long. Trimming removed 3 bases at V and 4 bases at J, with 9 bases between. CDR3 region: CASSSGVADTQYF. CDR3 in DNA: TGCGCCAGCAGCTCCGGCGTGGCAGATACGCAGTATTTT.

The V call is TRBV18, the J call TRBJ2-4, with 10 bases identical to TRBD1. CDR1 and CDR2 from the germline V gene are KGHSH and LQKENI. J was trimmed by 5 bases and V by 2 bases; bases with no gene match: 12. The CDR3 has 18 amino acids. The CDR3 coding sequence is TGTGCCAGCTCACCAGGGGACAGGGGACGCTTGTGGGAAAACATTCAGTACTTC. Amino acid sequence: CASSPGDRGRLWENIQYF.

V gene TRBV5-6 combines with J gene TRBJ2-7, with 9 bases fitting TRBD2. The J segment lost 3 bases and the V segment lost 4 bases, leaving 8 bases of the junction unmatched. Germline-derived CDR1 and CDR2 are SGHDT and YYEEEE. There are 15 residues in the CDR3. The CDR3 nucleotides are TGTGCCAGCAGCATCCCCGGGACTAGCCTCTACGAGCAGTACTTC. It codes for CASSIPGTSLYEQYF.

V and J are TRBV3-1 (or the pseudogene TRBV3-2) and TRBJ2-1; a possible D gene is TRBD2 (6 bases). V lost 3 bases, J lost 3 bases, and 12 bases lay in between. Germline V CDR1 and CDR2: LGHDT, YNNKEL (reference sequence). CDR3 length equals 15 residues. Here the CDR3 reads CASSQLLANYNEQFF. The CDR3 coding sequence is TGTGCCAGCAGCCAGTTACTAGCCAACTACAATGAGCAGTTCTTC.

A few counts support this clone. The chain is built from TRBV21-1 and TRBJ1-2. TRBV21-1 is labeled a pseudogene. The length of the CDR3 is 17 residues. In DNA, the CDR3 is TGTGCCAGCAGCAAGGTCGTACGGAAGCGAGATAACTATGGCTACACCTTC. This translates into CASSKVVRKRDNYGYTF.

This clone was recorded once. This sequence joins TRBV6-5 and TRBJ1-6, with D possibly TRBD1 on 5 matching bases. V lost 4 bases and J 10 bases, leaving 17 bases between the germline ends. The CDR3 runs 15 residues. Per the germline V gene, CDR1 is MNHEY and CDR2 is SVGAGI. In DNA form, the CDR3 reads TGTGCCAGCAGTTCCAATCCAGGGCTCGGATCACCCCTCCACTTT. Translated, it gives CASSSNPGLGSPLHF.